This T cell receptor (beta chain) originates from a study of blood T cell repertoires in COVID-19. Per the authors' pipeline: Estimated nucleated cell counts came from reference gene primer amplification. Repertoires were generated with immunoSEQ multiplex PCR, while TCRdb's copy carries only in-frame clones and drops some. The V and J calls and clone size come from that table; D and trimming were worked out from the DNA. Of around 220,000 clones in the sample, 87% were seen once. From germline, CDR1 is SGHVS and CDR2 FQNEAQ. The V segment lost 0 bases and the J segment 5 bases; nucleotides outside the gene matches: 11. This CDR3 is built from 17 residues. The study drew participants aged about 18 to 89 years from 20 to 30 US areas. Participant reports of clinical history set cohort assignment.

The chain links TRBV7-8 to TRBJ1-1, with TRBD1 matching over 8 bases. The sequencing input was PBMCs or T cells enriched from blood (not recorded which). The sequence was collected from a woman in her twenties or thirties with acute COVID-19. The CDR3 loop is CASSLAWGAGGQTEAFF. The CDR3 DNA is TGTGCCAGCAGCTTAGCTTGGGGGGCAGGGGGCCAAACTGAAGCTTTCTTT.